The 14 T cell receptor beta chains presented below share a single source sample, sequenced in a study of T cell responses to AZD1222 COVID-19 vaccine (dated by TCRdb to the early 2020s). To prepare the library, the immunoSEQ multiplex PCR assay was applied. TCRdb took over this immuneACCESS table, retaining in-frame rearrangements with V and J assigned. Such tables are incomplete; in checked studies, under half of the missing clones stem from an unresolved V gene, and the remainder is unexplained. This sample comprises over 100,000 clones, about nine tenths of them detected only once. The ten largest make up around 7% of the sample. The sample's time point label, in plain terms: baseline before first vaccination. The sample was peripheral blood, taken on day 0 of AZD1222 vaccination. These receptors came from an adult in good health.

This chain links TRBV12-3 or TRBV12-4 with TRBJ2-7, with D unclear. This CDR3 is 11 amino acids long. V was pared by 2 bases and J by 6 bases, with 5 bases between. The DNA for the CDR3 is TGTGCCAGCAGTTTAAGGCTCGAGCAGTACTTC. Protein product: CASSLRLEQYF.

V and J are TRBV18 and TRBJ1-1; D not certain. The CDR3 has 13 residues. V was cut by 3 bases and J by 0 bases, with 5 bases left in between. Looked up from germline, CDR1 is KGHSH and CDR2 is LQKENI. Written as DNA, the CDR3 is TGTGCCAGCTCACCTCAAGTGAACACTGAAGCTTTCTTT. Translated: CASSPQVNTEAFF.

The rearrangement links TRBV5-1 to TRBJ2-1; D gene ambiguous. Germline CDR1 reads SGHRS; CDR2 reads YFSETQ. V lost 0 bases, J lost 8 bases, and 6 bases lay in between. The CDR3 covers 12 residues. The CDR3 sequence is CASSLGGDEQFF. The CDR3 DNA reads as TGCGCCAGCAGCTTGGGTGGGGATGAGCAGTTCTTC.

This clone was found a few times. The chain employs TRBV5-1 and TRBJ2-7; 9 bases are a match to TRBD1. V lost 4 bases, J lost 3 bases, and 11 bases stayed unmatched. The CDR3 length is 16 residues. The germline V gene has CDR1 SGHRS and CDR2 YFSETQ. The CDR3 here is CASSPVGTGLGYEQYF. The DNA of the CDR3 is TGCGCCAGCAGCCCAGTGGGGACAGGGCTTGGCTACGAGCAGTACTTC.

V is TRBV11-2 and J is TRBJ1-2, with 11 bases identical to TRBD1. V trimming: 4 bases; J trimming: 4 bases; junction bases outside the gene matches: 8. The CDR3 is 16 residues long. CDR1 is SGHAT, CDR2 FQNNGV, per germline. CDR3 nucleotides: TGTGCCAGCAGCTCCCGGACAGGGGGCTTCGGCTATGGCTACACCTTC. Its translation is CASSSRTGGFGYGYTF.

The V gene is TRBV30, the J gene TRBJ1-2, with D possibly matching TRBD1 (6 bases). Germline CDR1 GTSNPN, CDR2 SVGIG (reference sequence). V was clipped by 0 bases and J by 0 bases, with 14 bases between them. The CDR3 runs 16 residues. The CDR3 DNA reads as TGTGCCTGGAGTGTTTCGGGGGGCCCGCCTAACTATGGCTACACCTTC. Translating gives CAWSVSGGPPNYGYTF.

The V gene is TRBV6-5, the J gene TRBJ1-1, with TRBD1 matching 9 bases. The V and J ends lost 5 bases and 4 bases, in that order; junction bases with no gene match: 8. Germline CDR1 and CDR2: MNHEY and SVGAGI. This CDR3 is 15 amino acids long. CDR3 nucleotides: TGTGCCAGCAGTCCATCCGGGACAGGGATCACTGAAGCTTTCTTT. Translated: CASSPSGTGITEAFF.

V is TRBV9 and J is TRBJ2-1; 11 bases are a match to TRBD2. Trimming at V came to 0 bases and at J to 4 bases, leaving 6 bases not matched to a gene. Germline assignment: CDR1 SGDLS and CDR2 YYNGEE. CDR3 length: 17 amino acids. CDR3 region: CASSVGISGRGYNEQFF. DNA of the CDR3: TGTGCCAGCAGCGTAGGGATTAGCGGGAGGGGATACAATGAGCAGTTCTTC.

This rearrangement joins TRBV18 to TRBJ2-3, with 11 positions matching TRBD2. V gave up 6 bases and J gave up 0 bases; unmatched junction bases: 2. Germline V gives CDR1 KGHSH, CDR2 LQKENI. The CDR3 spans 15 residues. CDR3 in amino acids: CASSRTSGSTDTQYF. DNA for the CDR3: TGTGCCAGCTCGCGGACTAGCGGGAGCACAGATACGCAGTATTTT.

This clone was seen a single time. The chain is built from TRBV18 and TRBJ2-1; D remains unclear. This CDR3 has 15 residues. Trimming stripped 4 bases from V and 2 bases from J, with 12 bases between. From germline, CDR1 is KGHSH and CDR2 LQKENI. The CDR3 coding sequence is TGTGCCAGCTCACTTTCAAAAACCCCCTACAATGAGCAGTTCTTC. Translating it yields CASSLSKTPYNEQFF.

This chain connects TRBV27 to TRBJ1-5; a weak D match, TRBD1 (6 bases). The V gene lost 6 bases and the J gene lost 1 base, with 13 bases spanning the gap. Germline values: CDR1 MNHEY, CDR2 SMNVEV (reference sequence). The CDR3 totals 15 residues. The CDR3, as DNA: TGTGCCAGCAGCCTTACAGGGAGAAGCAATCAGCCCCAGCATTTT. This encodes CASSLTGRSNQPQHF.

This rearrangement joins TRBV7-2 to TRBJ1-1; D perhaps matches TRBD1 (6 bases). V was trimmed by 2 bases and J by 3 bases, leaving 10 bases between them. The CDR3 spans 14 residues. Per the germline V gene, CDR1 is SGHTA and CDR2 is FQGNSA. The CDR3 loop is CASSLQGSDTEAFF. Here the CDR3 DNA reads TGTGCCAGCAGCTTACAGGGGTCGGACACTGAAGCTTTCTTT.

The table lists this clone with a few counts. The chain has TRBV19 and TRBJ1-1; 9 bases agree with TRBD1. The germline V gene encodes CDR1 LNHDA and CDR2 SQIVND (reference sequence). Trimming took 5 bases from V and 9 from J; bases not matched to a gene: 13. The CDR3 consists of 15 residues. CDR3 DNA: TGTGCCAGTAGTGCCTCCGGGACAGGGAGTTCAAAAGCTTTCTTT. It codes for CASSASGTGSSKAFF.

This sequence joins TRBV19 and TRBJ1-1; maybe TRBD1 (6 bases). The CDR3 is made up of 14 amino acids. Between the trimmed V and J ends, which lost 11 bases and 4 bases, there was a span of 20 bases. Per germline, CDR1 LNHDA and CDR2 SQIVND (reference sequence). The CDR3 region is CAATGIASSTEAFF. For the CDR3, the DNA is TGTGCCGCGACAGGCATTGCCTCGAGCACTGAAGCTTTCTTT.